The clone carrying this T cell receptor (beta chain) was observed a few times. The sort gate was single viable CD3+CD4+CD8-CD45RO+ cells for memory CD4+ T cells. The CDR3 runs 14 residues. Trimming pared 4 bases from V and 0 bases from J, leaving 9 bases between. The germline V gene encodes CDR1 SGHTA and CDR2 FQGNSA. Libraries were prepared by immunoSEQ multiplex PCR; TCRdb keeps only in-frame clonotypes and omits some of them. The sample contains some 56,000 clones, 82% of which appear only once. The sample originates from a study of memory CD4+ T cells and cytomegalovirus serostatus. The source material was memory CD4+ T cells from blood. The receptor was isolated from an adult in good health and CMV-seronegative. The rearrangement uses TRBV7-2 and TRBJ1-1; D gene uncertain. The CDR3 region is CASSSGRLNTEAFF. The DNA of the CDR3 is TGTGCCAGCAGCTCTGGCAGACTGAACACTGAAGCTTTCTTT. The full variable domain, its missing parts supplied by reference TRBV7-2 and TRBJ1-1, is GAGVSQSPSNKVTEKGKDVELRCDPISGHTALYWYRQSLGQGLEFLIYFQGNSAPDKSGLPSDRFSAERTGGSVSTLTIQRTQQEDSAVYLCASSSGRLNTEAFFGQGTRLTVV.